A selection of T cell receptor beta chains follows, all from one sample in a study of cytomegalovirus exposure and HLA in healthy donors. Profiled with immunoSEQ multiplex PCR; TCRdb holds only in-frame clones, not every one. The repertoire has about 43,000 clones, around 64% of them found once; the top ten carry 8% to 9.5%. Input material: PBMCs. These receptors all stem from a human donor in good health. Each CDR3 is given with its conserved first and last residue. D genes are given only for firm matches. The size entry is marked missing in some rows and otherwise reads once, few, many or a size class.

-	TRBV7-8	TRBJ1-3	-	TGTGCCAGCAGCCTGGGATGGGGGGGCACAAACACCATATATTTT	CASSLGWGGTNTIYF
-	TRBV7-2	TRBJ1-6	-	TGTGCCAGCAGCTTAACAGGGTCGGGTTCACCCCTCCACTTT	CASSLTGSGSPLHF
few	TRBV7-2	TRBJ1-5	TRBD1	TGTGCCAGCAGCCCAAGACAGGGTCGACAGCCCCAGCATTTT	CASSPRQGRQPQHF
-	TRBV7-6	TRBJ2-2	TRBD2	TGTGCCAGCAGCTCGGGACTAGCGGGGACAACGAACACCGGGGAGCTGTTTTTT	CASSSGLAGTTNTGELFF
-	TRBV29-1	TRBJ1-3	-	TGCAGCGCGGAGGTAGGGAGAATCGCTGGAAACACCATATATTTT	CSAEVGRIAGNTIYF
few	TRBV7-8	TRBJ2-7	-	TGTGCCAGCAGCTCCTTGGGGCGAGCCTACGAGCAGTACTTC	CASSSLGRAYEQYF
-	TRBV30	TRBJ1-5	-	TGTGCCTGGACTAGAGATTTTAATCAGCCCCAGCATTTT	CAWTRDFNQPQHF
-	TRBV7-2	TRBJ1-5	-	TGTGCCAGCAGCTATCGGGGGGATCAGCCCCAGCATTTT	CASSYRGDQPQHF
-	TRBV28	TRBJ2-5	TRBD2	TGTGCCAGCAGTCCAGGGGCTAGCGGGGGGGTCCAAGAGACCCAGTACTTC	CASSPGASGGVQETQYF
few	TRBV7-9	TRBJ1-5	TRBD1	TGTGCCAGCAGCCTAGGGACAGCTCGCAATCAGCCCCAGCATTTT	CASSLGTARNQPQHF
few	TRBV28	TRBJ1-2	TRBD1	TGTGCCAGCACTTCAAGGGGGCGGGGGGAGACCTACACCTTC	CASTSRGRGETYTF
-	TRBV15	TRBJ1-2	-	TGTGCCACGGAAACGCCAAGGGGAAACTATGGCTACACCTTC	CATETPRGNYGYTF
-	TRBV27	TRBJ1-2	TRBD1	TGTGCCAGCAGTGGACAGGCTAACTATGGCTACACCTTC	CASSGQANYGYTF
-	TRBV14	TRBJ2-5	-	TGTGCCAGTTCTCCCGGGACAAACCAAGAGACCCAGTACTTC	CASSPGTNQETQYF
-	TRBV7-2	TRBJ1-2	-	TGTGCCAGCAGCTTAGCCACAGGGTCCTATGGCTACACCTTC	CASSLATGSYGYTF
once	TRBV4-3	TRBJ2-3	TRBD2	TGCGCCAGCAGCCAAGATTCCCGACTAGCGGGGGGCACAGATACGCAGTATTTT	CASSQDSRLAGGTDTQYF
few	TRBV6-5	TRBJ2-7	-	TGTGCCAGCAGTTACTCGACCGGGGAAGTCCAGGACGAGCAGTACTTC	CASSYSTGEVQDEQYF
-	TRBV6-5	TRBJ2-1	TRBD2	TGTGCCAGCAGTTACTGGACTAGCTCCTACAATGAGCAGTTCTTC	CASSYWTSSYNEQFF
-	TRBV5-6	TRBJ2-5	-	TGTGCCAGCAGCCGCTACAGGGTCCAAGAGACCCAGTACTTC	CASSRYRVQETQYF
few	TRBV7-2	TRBJ2-3	-	TGTGCCAGCAGCGCGGCAGGGACAAACACAGATACGCAGTATTTT	CASSAAGTNTDTQYF
-	TRBV10-3	TRBJ1-1	-	TGTGCCATCAGTGAGGGGGAGACTGAAGCTTTCTTT	CAISEGETEAFF
-	TRBV5-4	TRBJ1-2	-	TGTGCCAGCAGCTTGATTAGTCGGGGGAACTATGGCTACACCTTC	CASSLISRGNYGYTF
-	TRBV9	TRBJ2-7	-	TGTGCCAGCAGCGTAGAAGAGCGGACGCCGCCGTACTTC	CASSVEERTPPYF
-	TRBV19	TRBJ1-6	-	TGTGCCAGTAGCCCCCGGGGCAGGGGTAGGGATTCACCCCTCCACTTT	CASSPRGRGRDSPLHF
few	TRBV5-1	TRBJ1-1	-	TGCGCCAGTTTCCAGGCGGGGAGCACTGAAGCTTTCTTT	CASFQAGSTEAFF
few	TRBV28	TRBJ1-5	TRBD1	TGTGCCAGCAGCATCACAGGGGGCGGTCAGCCCCAGCATTTT	CASSITGGGQPQHF
-	TRBV6-6	TRBJ2-5	-	TGTGCCAGCAGTTACTCGAGCGGCCGGGAGACCCAGTACTTC	CASSYSSGRETQYF
-	TRBV10-3	TRBJ1-2	-	TGTGCCATCAGGCCTCCAGCGGGTTATGGCTACACCTTC	CAIRPPAGYGYTF
-	TRBV5-6	TRBJ2-7	-	TGTGCCAGCAGCTTGGCGGGTTTTGAGCAGTACTTC	CASSLAGFEQYF